This T cell receptor beta chain was sequenced during a study of Ad26.COV2.S vaccination and SARS-CoV-2 variants. Remarks on this clone: Its antigen is unknown.

The data were produced by immunoSEQ multiplex PCR, yet TCRdb's version contains in-frame clones alone and is incomplete. The table lists approximately 140,000 clones, approximately 90% of them singletons. Study findings and constraints: Analytic work on TCR breadth and depth might have understated the full extent of total T cell responses.

V dropped 4 bases and J dropped 2 bases, with 11 bases sitting between them. Germline CDR1 is SQVTM and CDR2 is ANQGSEA. CDR3 length equals 13 residues. The chain has TRBV29-1 and TRBJ2-5; D gene unclear. Sequenced here: peripheral blood, sampled after recovery from COVID-19. The sequence came from a human donor who had recovered from COVID-19. The CDR3 DNA follows: TGCAGCGTTGCTCGCATCTCGCAAGAGACCCAGTACTTC. Its protein product is CSVARISQETQYF.